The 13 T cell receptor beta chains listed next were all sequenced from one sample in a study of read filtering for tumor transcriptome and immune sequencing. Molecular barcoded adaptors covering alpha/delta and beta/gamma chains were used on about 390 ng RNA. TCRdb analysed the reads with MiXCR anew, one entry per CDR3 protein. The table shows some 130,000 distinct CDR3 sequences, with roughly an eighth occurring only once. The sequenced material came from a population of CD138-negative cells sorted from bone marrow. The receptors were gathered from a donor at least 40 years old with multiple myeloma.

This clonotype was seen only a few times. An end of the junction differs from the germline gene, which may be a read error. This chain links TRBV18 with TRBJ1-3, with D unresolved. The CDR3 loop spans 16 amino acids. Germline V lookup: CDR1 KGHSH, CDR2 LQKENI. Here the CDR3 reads CVSSSTDSFSGNTIYF. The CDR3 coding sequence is TGTGTCAGCTCATCAACGGACTCCTTCTCTGGAAACACCATATATTTT.

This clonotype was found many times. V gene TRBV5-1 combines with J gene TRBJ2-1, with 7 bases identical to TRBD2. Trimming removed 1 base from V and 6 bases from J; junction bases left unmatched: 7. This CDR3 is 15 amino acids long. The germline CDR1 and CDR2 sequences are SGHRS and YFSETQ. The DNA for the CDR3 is TGCGCCAGCAGCTTGACGGCGGGAGCTGGCAATGAGCAGTTCTTC. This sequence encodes CASSLTAGAGNEQFF.

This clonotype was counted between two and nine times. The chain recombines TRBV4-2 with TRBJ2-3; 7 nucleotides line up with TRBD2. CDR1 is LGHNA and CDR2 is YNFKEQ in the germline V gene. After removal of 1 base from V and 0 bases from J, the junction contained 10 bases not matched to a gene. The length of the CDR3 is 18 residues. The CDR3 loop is CASSQGGRLADSTDTQYF. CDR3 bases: TGTGCCAGCAGCCAAGGGGGCAGGCTAGCGGATAGCACAGATACGCAGTATTTT.

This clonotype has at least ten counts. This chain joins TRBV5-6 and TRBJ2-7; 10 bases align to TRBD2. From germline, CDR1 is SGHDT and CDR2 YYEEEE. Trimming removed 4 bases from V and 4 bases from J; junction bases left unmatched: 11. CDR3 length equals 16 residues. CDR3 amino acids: CASSPSSQREGYEQYF. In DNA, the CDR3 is TGTGCCAGCAGCCCTAGTAGCCAGCGGGAGGGGTACGAGCAGTACTTC.

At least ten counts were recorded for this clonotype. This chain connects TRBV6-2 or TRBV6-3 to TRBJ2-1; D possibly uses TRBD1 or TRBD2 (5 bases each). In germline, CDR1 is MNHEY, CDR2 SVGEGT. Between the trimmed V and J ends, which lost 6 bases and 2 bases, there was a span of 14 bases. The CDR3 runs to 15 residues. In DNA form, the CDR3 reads TGTGCCAGCAGAGCCGGGACGTCCCCCTACAATGAGCAGTTCTTC. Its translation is CASRAGTSPYNEQFF.

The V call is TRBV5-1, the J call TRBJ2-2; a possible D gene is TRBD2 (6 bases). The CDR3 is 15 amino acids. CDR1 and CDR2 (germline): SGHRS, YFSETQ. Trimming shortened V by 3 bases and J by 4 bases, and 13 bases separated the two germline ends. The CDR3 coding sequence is TGCGCCAGCAGCTCGGCGGGAAGGTCCACCGGGGAGCTGTTTTTT. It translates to CASSSAGRSTGELFF.

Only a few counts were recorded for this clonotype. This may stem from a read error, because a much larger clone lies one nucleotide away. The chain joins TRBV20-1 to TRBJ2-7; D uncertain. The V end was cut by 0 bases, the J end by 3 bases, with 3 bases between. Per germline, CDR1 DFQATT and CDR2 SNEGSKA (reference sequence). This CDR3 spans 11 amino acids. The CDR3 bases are TGCAGTGCTAGAGACGACTACGAGCAGTACTTC. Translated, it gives CSARDDYEQYF.

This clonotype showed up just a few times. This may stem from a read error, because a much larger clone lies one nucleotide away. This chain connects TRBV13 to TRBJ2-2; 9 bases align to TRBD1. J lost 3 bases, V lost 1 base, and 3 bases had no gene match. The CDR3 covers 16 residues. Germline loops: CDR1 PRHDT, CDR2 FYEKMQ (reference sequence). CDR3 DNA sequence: TGTGCCAGCAGCTTAGTCGGGACAGGGTACACCGGGGAGCTGTTTTTT. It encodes CASSLVGTGYTGELFF.

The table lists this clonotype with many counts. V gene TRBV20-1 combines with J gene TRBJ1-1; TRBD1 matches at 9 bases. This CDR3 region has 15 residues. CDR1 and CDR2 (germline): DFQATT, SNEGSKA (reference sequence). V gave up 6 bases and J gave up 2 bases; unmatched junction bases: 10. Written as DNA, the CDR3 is TGCAGTGCCCCATCTCCGGGACAGGGTAACACTGAAGCTTTCTTT. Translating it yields CSAPSPGQGNTEAFF.

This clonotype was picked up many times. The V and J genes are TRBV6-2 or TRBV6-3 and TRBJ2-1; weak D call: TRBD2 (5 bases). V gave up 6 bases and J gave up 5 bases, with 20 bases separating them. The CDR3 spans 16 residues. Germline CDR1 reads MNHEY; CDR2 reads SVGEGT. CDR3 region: CASSQRDPSIHNEQFF. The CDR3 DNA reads TGTGCCAGCAGCCAACGGGATCCCTCTATTCACAATGAGCAGTTCTTC.

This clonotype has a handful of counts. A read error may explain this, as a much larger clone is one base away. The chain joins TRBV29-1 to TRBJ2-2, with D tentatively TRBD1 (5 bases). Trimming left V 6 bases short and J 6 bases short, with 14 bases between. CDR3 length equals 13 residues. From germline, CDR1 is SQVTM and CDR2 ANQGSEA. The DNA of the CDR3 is TGCAGCGTGGGGCCTAGGGGTGCCGGGGAGCTGTTTTTT. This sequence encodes CSVGPRGAGELFF.

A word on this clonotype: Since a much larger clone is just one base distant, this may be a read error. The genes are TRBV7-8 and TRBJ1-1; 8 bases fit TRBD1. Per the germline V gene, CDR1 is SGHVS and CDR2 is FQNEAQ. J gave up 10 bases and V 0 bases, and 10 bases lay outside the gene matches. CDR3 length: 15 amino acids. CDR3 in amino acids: CASSLALDRGAGAFF. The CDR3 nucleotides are TGTGCCAGCAGCTTAGCTCTCGACAGGGGCGCTGGAGCTTTCTTT.

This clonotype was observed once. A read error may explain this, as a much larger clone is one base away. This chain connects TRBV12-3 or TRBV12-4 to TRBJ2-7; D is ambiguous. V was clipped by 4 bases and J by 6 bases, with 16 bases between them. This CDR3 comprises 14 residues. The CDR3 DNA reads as TGTGCCAGCAGTTCCTACCGGTTGAAATGCGAGCAGTACTTC. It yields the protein CASSSYRLKCEQYF.